The 3 T cell receptor beta chains given below trace back to one sample, sequenced in a study of tumor-infiltrating lymphocytes in primary liver carcinoma. It was unsorted whole blood that yielded blood RNA, and germline DNA was also extracted. The authors made TCR beta cDNA from 500 to 600 ng total RNA with a constant-region primer. Three-round nested multiplex PCR performed with slightly modified ARM-PCR produced the TCR beta libraries. In the first two PCR rounds, TRBV1-TRBV30 forward primers were paired with a C-beta reverse primer, and each round lasted around 10 cycles. MiXCR, run by TCRdb on the multiplex PCR reads, gives a single entry per CDR3 protein. The table has about 350,000 distinct CDR3 sequences, around three fifths seen once. Sample: peripheral blood. The receptors shown here come from a man aged 40-49 years with primary liver carcinoma and hepatitis B virus infection.

The chain joins TRBV4-2 to TRBJ1-2; 7 bases agree with TRBD1. The CDR3 is 12 residues long. CDR1 is LGHNA and CDR2 is YNFKEQ in the germline V gene. Trimming at V came to 7 bases and at J to 9 bases, leaving 8 bases not matched to a gene. The CDR3 spells CASNGNRGRYTF. CDR3 sequence (DNA): TGTGCCAGCAACGGGAACAGGGGTCGCTACACCTTC.

The chain is built from TRBV4-3 and TRBJ2-7; TRBD1 agrees at 7 bases. Germline V gene data show CDR1 as LGHNA and CDR2 as YSLEER. The length of the CDR3 is 15 residues. Unmatched junction bases numbered 7, after V lost 5 bases and J lost 0 bases. CDR3: CASSFLRDSSYEQYF. The DNA of the CDR3 is TGCGCCAGCAGCTTTCTCCGGGACAGCTCCTACGAGCAGTACTTC.

The V call is TRBV7-2, the J call TRBJ1-4; D is ambiguous. The CDR3 consists of 13 residues. The V end lost 5 bases, the J end lost 5 bases, and 9 bases lay between the germline ends. Germline V gene sequence: CDR1 SGHTA, CDR2 FQGNSA. This CDR3 is CASSPRHNEKLFF. CDR3 nucleotide sequence: TGTGCCAGCAGCCCACGACACAATGAAAAACTGTTTTTT.